What follows describes a single T cell receptor (beta chain). The antigen remains undetermined. This sample also contains other DNA sequences that code for the same CDR3. The source of the sample is a study of shared clonotypes between healthy human individuals. The study, taken as a whole, reports: On the whole, naive subsets had larger estimated richness than memory subsets had. Generation probability values for non-shared clonotypes were lower than those for clonotypes shared by all four donors.

CDR1 and CDR2 (germline): MNHEY, SVGAGI. V gave up 2 bases and J gave up 1 base, with 5 bases separating them. This CDR3 is built from 14 residues. Assay used: immunoSEQ multiplex PCR; TCRdb lists only in-frame clones, some missing. The repertoire includes under 850,000 clones, over 90% of them detected once, and less than 25% sits in the top ten. Naive CD8 cells comprised CD45RO-negative, CCR7-positively selected cells, excluding terminally differentiated effector memory CD45RA+ cells. Material for sequencing was naive CD8+ T cells sorted from blood. The receptor was derived from a man aged 25-45 years in good health. The chain has TRBV6-5 and TRBJ2-2, with no clear D. The DNA for the CDR3 is TGTGCCAGCAGTTACGGCGAGAACACCGGGGAGCTGTTTTTT. Translated: CASSYGENTGELFF.